The 10 T cell receptor beta chains reported below all come from one sample, sequenced in a study of blood T cell repertoires in COVID-19 (dated by TCRdb to about 2020). Receptor amplification or capture employed the immunoSEQ multiplex PCR assay. Not all clones reach the TCRdb copy of this immuneACCESS table, which keeps in-frame sequences only. Checked studies attribute under half of the gap to unresolved V genes and leave the rest unexplained. The sample data list some 460,000 clones, and approximately 90% of these were observed just once. The ten largest make up 4% to 5.5% of the sample. The sample comprised peripheral blood. The origin of the receptors is a woman in her thirties with acute or convalescent COVID-19.

Concerning this clone itself: The same CDR3 arises from other DNA sequences in this sample as well. The chain combines TRBV28 with TRBJ2-7; possibly TRBD1 for D (6 bases). V was cut by 5 bases and J by 3 bases, with 8 bases left in between. Germline V gene sequence: CDR1 MDHEN, CDR2 SYDVKM. This CDR3 has 12 amino acids. The CDR3 region is CASSQGSYEQYF. CDR3 DNA sequence: TGTGCCAGCAGTCAGGGGAGCTACGAGCAGTACTTC.

The chain links TRBV11-2 to TRBJ1-6; D uncertain. The V gene's germline CDR1 is SGHAT and CDR2 FQNNGV. Trimming stripped 3 bases from V and 9 bases from J, with 18 bases between. The CDR3 loop spans 16 amino acids. The CDR3 protein is CASSLISVAGFSPLHF. The CDR3, as DNA: TGTGCCAGCAGCTTGATTTCGGTAGCGGGTTTTTCACCCCTCCACTTT.

A remark on this clone: The sample contains more than one DNA sequence encoding this CDR3. Here the CDR3 DNA reads TGTGCCAGCAGTTTAAGTGGGAGGGCCAATGAGCAGTTCTTC. Encoded protein: CASSLSGRANEQFF. The V call is TRBV27, the J call TRBJ2-1, with 7 bases that match TRBD2. Germline trimming cut 2 bases from V and 6 bases from J; bases unmatched to any gene: 4. This CDR3 region has 14 residues. The V gene's germline CDR1 is MNHEY and CDR2 SMNVEV (reference sequence).

The CDR3 DNA reads as TGCGCCAGCAGCCAAGATCCAGGGGTCCTACTCACAGATACGCAGTATTTT. This gives the protein CASSQDPGVLLTDTQYF. The rearrangement joins TRBV4-1 to TRBJ2-3, with D possibly matching TRBD1 (6 bases). The V gene lost 0 bases and the J gene lost 2 bases, with 15 bases spanning the gap. This CDR3 has 17 amino acids. CDR1 and CDR2 (germline): MGHRA, YSYEKL.

J is TRBJ1-1 and V is TRBV24-1; 7 bases agree with TRBD1. The CDR3 totals 12 residues. The ends lost 5 bases at V and 6 bases at J; junction bases unmatched: 2. Germline lookup yields CDR1 KGHDR and CDR2 SFDVKD. CDR3 in amino acids: CATSGQGSEAFF. In DNA, the CDR3 is TGTGCCACCAGTGGACAGGGCTCTGAAGCTTTCTTT.

The gene calls are TRBV6-1 and TRBJ1-4; 9 bases agree with TRBD1. Germline CDR1 reads MNHNS; CDR2 reads SASEGT. The length of the CDR3 is 15 residues. The V and J ends lost 2 bases and 6 bases, in that order; junction bases with no gene match: 4. CDR3 region: CASSEFGDRDEKLFF. The CDR3 DNA sequence: TGTGCCAGCAGTGAATTCGGGGACAGGGATGAAAAACTGTTTTTT.

The chain recombines TRBV29-1 with TRBJ2-3, with a possible D match to TRBD1 (6 bases). Germline V gene lookup returns CDR1 SQVTM and CDR2 ANQGSEA. Deletions cut 7 bases from V and 2 bases from J, with 13 bases between. The CDR3 has 13 residues. The CDR3 loop is CSGLRDNTDTQYF. The CDR3 DNA is TGCAGCGGCCTCCGGGACAACACAGATACGCAGTATTTT.

The chain employs TRBV19 and TRBJ2-5; TRBD2 matches at 8 bases. V lost 3 bases, J lost 4 bases, and 10 bases stayed unmatched. Germline lookup yields CDR1 LNHDA and CDR2 SQIVND (reference sequence). There are 16 residues in the CDR3. The CDR3 loop is CASSMGVGGDGETQYF. In DNA, the CDR3 is TGTGCCAGTAGTATGGGGGTCGGGGGGGATGGAGAGACCCAGTACTTC.

The chain is built from TRBV4-1 and TRBJ2-7; possible D gene TRBD2, 5 bases. The V gene lost 1 base and the J gene lost 5 bases, with 12 bases spanning the gap. The CDR3 is 14 residues long. Germline CDR1 is MGHRA and CDR2 is YSYEKL. CDR3 sequence (DNA): TGCGCCAGCAGCCAAGTCGGGGATCCCCACGAGCAGTACTTC. Translation: CASSQVGDPHEQYF.

The genes are TRBV7-3 and TRBJ1-1; D is undetermined. The CDR3 runs 13 residues. Germline V gene sequence: CDR1 SGHTA, CDR2 FQGTGA. Trimming pared 1 base from V and 3 bases from J, leaving 6 bases between. CDR3 loop: CASSLRLDTEAFF. The CDR3 DNA is TGTGCCAGCAGCTTAAGGTTAGACACTGAAGCTTTCTTT.